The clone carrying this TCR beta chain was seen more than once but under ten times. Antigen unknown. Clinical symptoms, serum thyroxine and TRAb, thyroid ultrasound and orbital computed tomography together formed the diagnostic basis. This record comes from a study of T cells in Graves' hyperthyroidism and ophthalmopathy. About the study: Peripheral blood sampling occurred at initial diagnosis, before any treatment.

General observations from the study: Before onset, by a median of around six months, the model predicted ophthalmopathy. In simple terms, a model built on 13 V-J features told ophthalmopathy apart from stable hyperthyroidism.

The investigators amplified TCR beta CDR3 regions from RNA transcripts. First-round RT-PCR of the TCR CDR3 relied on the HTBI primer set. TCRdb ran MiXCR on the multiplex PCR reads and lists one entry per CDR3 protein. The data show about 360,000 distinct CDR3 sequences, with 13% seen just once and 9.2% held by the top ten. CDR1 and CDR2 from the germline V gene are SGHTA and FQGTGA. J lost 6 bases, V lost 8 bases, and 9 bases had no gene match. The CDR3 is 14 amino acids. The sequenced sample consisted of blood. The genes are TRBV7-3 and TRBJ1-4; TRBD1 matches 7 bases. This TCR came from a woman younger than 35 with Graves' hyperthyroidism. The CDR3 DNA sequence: TGTGCCAGCCTATTGACAGGGTATTATGAAAAACTGTTTTTT. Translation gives CASLLTGYYEKLFF.